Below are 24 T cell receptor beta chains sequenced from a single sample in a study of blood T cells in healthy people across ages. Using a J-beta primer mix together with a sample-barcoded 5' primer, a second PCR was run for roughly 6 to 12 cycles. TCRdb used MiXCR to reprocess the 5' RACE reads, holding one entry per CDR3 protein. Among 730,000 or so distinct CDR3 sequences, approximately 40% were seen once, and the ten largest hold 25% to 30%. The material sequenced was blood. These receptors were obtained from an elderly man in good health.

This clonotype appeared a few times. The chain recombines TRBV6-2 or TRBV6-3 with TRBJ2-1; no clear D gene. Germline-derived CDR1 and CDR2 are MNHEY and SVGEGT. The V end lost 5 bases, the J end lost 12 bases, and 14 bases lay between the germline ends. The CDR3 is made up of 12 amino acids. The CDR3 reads CASSLYPPSQFF. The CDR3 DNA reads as TGTGCCAGCAGTCTCTATCCGCCTTCGCAGTTCTTC.

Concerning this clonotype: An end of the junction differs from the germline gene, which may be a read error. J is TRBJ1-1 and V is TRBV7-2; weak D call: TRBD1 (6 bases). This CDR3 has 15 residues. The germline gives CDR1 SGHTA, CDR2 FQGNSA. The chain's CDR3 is CASSPYGQSSTKAFF. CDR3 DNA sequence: TGTGCCAGCAGCCCTTACGGACAGTCAAGCACTAAAGCTTTCTTT.

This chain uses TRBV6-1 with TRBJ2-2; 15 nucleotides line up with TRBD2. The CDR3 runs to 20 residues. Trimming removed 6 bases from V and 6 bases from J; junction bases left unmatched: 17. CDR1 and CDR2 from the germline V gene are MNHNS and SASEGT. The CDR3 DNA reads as TGTGCCAGCAGAACCCCAAGAGACAGGACTAGCGGGAGGGCACCCGGGGAGCTGTTTTTT. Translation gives CASRTPRDRTSGRAPGELFF.

The DNA for the CDR3 is TGTGCCAGCCTCCAGGACAGGGGCTCTTACAATGAGCAGTTCTTC. Translation gives CASLQDRGSYNEQFF. V is TRBV6-2 or TRBV6-3 and J is TRBJ2-1; 9 bases agree with TRBD1. V lost 8 bases to trimming and J lost 4 bases; unmatched junction nucleotides: 9. Germline V CDR1 and CDR2: MNHEY, SVGEGT. This CDR3 has 15 amino acids.

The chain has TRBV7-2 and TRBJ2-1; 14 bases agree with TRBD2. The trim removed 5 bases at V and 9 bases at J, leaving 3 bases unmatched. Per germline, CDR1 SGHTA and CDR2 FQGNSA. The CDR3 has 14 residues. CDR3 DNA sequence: TGTGCCAGCAGCACAGGGACTAGCGGGAGTGAGCAGTTCTTC. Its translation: CASSTGTSGSEQFF.

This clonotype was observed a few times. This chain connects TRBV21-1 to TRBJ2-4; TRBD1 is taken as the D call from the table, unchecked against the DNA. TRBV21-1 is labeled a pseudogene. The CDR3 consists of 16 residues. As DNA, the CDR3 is TGTGCCAGCATCGACCACCGACAGGGGGCCAAAAACATTCAGTACTTC. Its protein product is CASIDHRQGAKNIQYF.

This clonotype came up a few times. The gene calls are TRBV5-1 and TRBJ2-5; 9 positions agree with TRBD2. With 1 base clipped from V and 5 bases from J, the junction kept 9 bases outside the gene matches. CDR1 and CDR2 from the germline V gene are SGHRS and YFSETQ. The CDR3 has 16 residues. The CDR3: CASSLRPSGAVETQYF. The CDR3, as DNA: TGCGCCAGCAGCTTGAGGCCTAGCGGGGCCGTGGAGACCCAGTACTTC.

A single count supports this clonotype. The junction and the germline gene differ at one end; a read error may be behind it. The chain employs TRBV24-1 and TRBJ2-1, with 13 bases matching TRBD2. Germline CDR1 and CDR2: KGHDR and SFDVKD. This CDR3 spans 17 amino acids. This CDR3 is CATGDLTSGRAGNEQFF. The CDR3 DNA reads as TGTGCCACCGGTGACCTCACTAGCGGGAGGGCCGGTAATGAGCAGTTCTTC.

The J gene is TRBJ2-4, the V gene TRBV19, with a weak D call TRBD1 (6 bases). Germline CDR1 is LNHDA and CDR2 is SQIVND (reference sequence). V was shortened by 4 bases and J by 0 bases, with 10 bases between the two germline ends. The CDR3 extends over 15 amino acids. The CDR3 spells CASSTGDLAKNIQYF. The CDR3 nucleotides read TGTGCCAGTAGTACAGGGGATCTAGCCAAAAACATTCAGTACTTC.

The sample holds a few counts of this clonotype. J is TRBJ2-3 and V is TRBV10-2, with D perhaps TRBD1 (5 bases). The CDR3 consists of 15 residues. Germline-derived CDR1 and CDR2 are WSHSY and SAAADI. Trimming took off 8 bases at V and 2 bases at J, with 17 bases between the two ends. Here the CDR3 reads CASPEEQENTDTQYF. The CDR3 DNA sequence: TGCGCCAGCCCCGAGGAACAGGAAAACACAGATACGCAGTATTTT.

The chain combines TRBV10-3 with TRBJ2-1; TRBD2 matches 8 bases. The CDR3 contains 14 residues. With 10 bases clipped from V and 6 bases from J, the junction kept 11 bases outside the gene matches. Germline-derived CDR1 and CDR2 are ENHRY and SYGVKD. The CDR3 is CASTYGGVINEQFF. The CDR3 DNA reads TGTGCCAGTACCTACGGGGGGGTGATCAATGAGCAGTTCTTC.

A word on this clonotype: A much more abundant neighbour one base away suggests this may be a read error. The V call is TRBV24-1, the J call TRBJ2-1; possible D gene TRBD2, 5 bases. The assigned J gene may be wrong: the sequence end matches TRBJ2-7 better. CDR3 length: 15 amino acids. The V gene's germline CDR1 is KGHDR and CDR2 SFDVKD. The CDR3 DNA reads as TGTGCCACCAGCGAGGGTATCTCCTACTACAATGAGCAGTACTTC. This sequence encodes CATSEGISYYNEQYF.

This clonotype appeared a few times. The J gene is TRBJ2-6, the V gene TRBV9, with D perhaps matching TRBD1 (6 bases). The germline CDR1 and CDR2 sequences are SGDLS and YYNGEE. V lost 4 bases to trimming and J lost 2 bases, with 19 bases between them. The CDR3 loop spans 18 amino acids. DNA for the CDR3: TGTGCCAGCAGCTCGGACTTAACAGGGTTTACTGGGGCCAACGTCCTGACTTTC. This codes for CASSSDLTGFTGANVLTF.

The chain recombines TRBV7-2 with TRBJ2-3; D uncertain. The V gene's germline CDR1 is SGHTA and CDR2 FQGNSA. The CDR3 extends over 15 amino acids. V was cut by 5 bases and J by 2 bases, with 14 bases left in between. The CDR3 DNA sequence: TGTGCCAGCAGCGAAGGGCCAACCTTCACAGATACGCAGTATTTT. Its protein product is CASSEGPTFTDTQYF.

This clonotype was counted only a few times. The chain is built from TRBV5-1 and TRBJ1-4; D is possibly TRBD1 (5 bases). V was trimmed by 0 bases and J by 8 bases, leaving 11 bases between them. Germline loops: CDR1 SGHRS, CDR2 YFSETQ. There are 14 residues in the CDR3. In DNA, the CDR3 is TGCGCCAGCAGCTTGGTCCCAGGGAGGGAAAAACTGTTTTTT. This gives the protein CASSLVPGREKLFF.

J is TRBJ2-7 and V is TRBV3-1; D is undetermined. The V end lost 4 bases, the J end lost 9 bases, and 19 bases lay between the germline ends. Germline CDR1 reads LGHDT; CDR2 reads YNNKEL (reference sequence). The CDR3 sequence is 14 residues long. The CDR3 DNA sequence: TGTGCCAGCAGCCTAAACAAGGAAACCTATGGGCAGTACTTC. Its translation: CASSLNKETYGQYF.

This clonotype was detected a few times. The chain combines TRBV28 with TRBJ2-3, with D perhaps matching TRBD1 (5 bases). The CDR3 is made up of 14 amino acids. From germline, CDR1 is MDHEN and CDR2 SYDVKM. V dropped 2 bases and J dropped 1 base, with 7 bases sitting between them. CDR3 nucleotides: TGTGCCAGCAGTTTAACCAGGGGCACAGATACGCAGTATTTT. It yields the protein CASSLTRGTDTQYF.

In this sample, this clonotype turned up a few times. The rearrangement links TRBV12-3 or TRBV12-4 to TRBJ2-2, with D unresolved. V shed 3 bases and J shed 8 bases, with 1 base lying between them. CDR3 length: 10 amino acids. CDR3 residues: CASSLGELFF. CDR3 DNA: TGTGCCAGCAGTTTGGGGGAGCTGTTTTTT.

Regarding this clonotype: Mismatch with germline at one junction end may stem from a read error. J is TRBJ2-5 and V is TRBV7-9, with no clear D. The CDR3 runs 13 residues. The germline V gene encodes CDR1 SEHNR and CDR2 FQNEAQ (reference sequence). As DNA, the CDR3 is TGTACCAGCAGCCACGCTGCCCAAGAGACCCAGTACTTC. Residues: CTSSHAAQETQYF.

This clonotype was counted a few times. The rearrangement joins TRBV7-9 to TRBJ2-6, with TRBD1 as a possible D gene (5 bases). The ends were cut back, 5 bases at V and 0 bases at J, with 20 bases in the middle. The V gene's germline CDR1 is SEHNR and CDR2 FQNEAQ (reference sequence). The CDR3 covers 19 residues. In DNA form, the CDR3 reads TGTGCCAGCAGCCCTGCACTGGGGCCCGCTCTCTCTGGGGCCAACGTCCTGACTTTC. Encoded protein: CASSPALGPALSGANVLTF.

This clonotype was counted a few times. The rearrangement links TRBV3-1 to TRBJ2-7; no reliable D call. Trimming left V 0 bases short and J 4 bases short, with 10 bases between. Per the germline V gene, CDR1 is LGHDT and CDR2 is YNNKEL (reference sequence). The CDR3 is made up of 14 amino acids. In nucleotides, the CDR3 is TGTGCCAGCAGCCAAGACGCCCGGCCATACGAGCAGTACTTC. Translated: CASSQDARPYEQYF.

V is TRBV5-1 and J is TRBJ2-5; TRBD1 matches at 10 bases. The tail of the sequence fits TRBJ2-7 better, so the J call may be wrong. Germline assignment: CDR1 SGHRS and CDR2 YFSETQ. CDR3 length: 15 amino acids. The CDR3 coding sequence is TGCGCCAGCAGCTCATCGACGGGACAGGGGTACGAGCAGTACTTC. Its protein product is CASSSSTGQGYEQYF.

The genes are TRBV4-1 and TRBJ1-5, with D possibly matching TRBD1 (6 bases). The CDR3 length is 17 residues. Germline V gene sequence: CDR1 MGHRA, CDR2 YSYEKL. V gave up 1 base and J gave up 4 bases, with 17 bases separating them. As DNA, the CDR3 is TGCGCCAGCAGCCAAGGAGGGATCGGGGGCCAGAATCAGCCCCAGCATTTT. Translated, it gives CASSQGGIGGQNQPQHF.

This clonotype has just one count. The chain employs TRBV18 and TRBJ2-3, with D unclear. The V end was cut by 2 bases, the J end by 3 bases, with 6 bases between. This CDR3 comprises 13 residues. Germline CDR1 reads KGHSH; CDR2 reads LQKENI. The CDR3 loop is CASSPTPTDTQYF. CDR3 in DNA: TGTGCCAGCTCACCAACACCAACAGATACGCAGTATTTT.